This is a list of T cell receptor beta chains from one sample in a study of shared clonotypes between healthy human individuals. Clones were read by immunoSEQ multiplex PCR, and TCRdb kept only the in-frame ones, dropping some. Here the sample spans about 2.3 million clones, under 95% being singletons. The material sequenced was naive CD4+ T cells from PBMCs. These receptor sequences come from a man younger than 35 in good health. Some clones in this sample may be carry-over from other donors' samples. CDR3s include the opening cysteine and the closing phenylalanine or tryptophan. A D gene is named only where the DNA matches it firmly. Size is stated for part of the rows, as once, few or many counts, or as a class when the clone is expanded.

CDR3 protein	CDR3 DNA	J gene	D gene	V gene	clone size
CASSDTSGRSYEQYF	TGTGCCAGCAGTGACACTAGCGGGAGATCTTACGAGCAGTACTTC	TRBJ2-7	TRBD2	TRBV6-1	-
CSVEADNEKLFF	TGCAGCGTTGAAGCGGATAATGAAAAACTGTTTTTT	TRBJ1-4	-	TRBV29-1	-
CASSLTDGELFF	TGTGCCAGCAGCTTAACGGACGGGGAGCTGTTTTTT	TRBJ2-2	-	TRBV11-3	-
CASSLVLAGGPYEQYF	TGTGCCAGCAGCTTAGTTTTAGCGGGAGGGCCCTACGAGCAGTACTTC	TRBJ2-7	TRBD2	TRBV7-8	-
CASSLGLAGPTYEQYF	TGTGCCAGCAGCTTGGGGCTAGCGGGGCCCACCTACGAGCAGTACTTC	TRBJ2-7	TRBD2	TRBV5-4	-
CASSEGQGFDYGYTF	TGTGCCAGCAGTGAGGGACAGGGGTTTGACTATGGCTACACCTTC	TRBJ1-2	TRBD1	TRBV25-1	once
CASSPSGLAPEQYF	TGTGCCAGCAGCCCATCGGGACTAGCCCCCGAGCAGTACTTC	TRBJ2-7	TRBD2	TRBV4-2	-
CASSSRDPTDTQYF	TGTGCCAGCAGCTCGCGGGACCCCACAGATACGCAGTATTTT	TRBJ2-3	-	TRBV13	-
CASSTANTEAFF	TGTGCCAGCAGTACGGCTAACACTGAAGCTTTCTTT	TRBJ1-1	-	TRBV6-6	-
CASRQTGVTEQFF	TGTGCCAGCAGGCAGACAGGGGTAACTGAGCAGTTCTTC	TRBJ2-1	TRBD1	TRBV2	-
CASKSGNSEYF	TGTGCCAGCAAGTCCGGCAATTCAGAGTACTTC	TRBJ2-5	-	TRBV2	-
CASSKEKGGPSASYEQYF	TGTGCCAGCAGCAAAGAAAAGGGCGGGCCTAGCGCGTCCTACGAGCAGTACTTC	TRBJ2-7	-	TRBV21-1	-
CASRLAGRYEQYF	TGTGCCAGCAGACTAGCGGGCCGCTACGAGCAGTACTTC	TRBJ2-7	TRBD2	TRBV25-1	-
CASTTNAYEQYF	TGTGCCAGCACCACGAACGCCTACGAGCAGTACTTC	TRBJ2-7	-	TRBV28	-
CASSLEIRTEAFF	TGTGCCAGCAGCTTAGAAATCAGGACTGAAGCTTTCTTT	TRBJ1-1	-	TRBV11-2	few
CASTPGELGNEKLFF	TGTGCCAGTACACCTGGGGAATTGGGGAATGAAAAACTGTTTTTT	TRBJ1-4	-	TRBV19	-
CASSHGELNYNEQFF	TGTGCCAGCAGCCACGGAGAGTTAAACTACAATGAGCAGTTCTTC	TRBJ2-1	-	TRBV6-6	-